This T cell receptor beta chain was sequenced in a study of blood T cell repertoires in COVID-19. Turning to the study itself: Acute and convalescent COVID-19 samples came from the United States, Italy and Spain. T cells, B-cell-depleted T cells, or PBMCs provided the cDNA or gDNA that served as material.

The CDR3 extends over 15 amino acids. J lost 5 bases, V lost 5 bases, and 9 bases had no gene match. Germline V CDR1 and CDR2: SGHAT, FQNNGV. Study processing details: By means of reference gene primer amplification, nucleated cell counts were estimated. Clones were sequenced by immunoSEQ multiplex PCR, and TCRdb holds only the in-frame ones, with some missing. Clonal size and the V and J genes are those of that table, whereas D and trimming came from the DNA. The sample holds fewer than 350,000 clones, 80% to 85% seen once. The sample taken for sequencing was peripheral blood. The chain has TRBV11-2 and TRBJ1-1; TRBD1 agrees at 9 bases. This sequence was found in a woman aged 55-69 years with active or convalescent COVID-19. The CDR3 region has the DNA TGTGCCAGCAGCCTGCCGACAGGGGGATGGACTGAAGCTTTCTTT. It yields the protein CASSLPTGGWTEAFF.